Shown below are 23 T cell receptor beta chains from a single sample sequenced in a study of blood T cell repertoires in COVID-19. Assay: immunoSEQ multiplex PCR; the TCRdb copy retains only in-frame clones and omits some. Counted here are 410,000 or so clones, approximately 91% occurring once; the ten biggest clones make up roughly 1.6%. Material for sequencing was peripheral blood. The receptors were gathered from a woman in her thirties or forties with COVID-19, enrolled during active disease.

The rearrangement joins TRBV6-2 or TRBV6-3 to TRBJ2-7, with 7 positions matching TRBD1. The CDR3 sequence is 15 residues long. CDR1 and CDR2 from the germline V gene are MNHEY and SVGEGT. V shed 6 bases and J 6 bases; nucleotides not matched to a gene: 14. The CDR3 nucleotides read TGTGCCAGCAGCTCTCAGGGGGAAATGCTTGGCGAGCAGTACTTC. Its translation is CASSSQGEMLGEQYF.

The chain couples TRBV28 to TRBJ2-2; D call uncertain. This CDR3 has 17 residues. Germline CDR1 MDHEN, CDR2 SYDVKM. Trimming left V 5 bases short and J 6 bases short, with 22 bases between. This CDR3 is CASSRRVSAGHPGELFF. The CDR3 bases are TGTGCCAGCAGTCGCCGTGTGTCGGCTGGGCATCCCGGGGAGCTGTTTTTT.

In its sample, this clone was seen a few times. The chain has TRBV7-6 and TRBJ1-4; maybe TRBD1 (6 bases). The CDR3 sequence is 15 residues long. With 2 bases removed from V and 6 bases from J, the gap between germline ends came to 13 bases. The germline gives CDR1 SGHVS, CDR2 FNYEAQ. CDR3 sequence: CASSLFRAGDEKLFF. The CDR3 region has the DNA TGTGCCAGCAGCTTATTTCGGGCAGGGGATGAAAAACTGTTTTTT.

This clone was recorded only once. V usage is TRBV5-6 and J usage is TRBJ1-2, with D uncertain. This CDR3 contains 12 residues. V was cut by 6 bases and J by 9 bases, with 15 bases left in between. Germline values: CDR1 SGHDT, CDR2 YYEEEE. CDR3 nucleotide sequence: TGTGCCAGCACCCGACGGGCGGGGAGCTACACCTTC. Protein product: CASTRRAGSYTF.

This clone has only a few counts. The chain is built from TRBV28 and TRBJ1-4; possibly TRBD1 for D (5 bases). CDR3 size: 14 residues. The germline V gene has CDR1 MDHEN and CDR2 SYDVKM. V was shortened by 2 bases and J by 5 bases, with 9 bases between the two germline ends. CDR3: CASSLQGSNEKLFF. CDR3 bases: TGTGCCAGCAGTTTACAGGGTTCAAATGAAAAACTGTTTTTT.

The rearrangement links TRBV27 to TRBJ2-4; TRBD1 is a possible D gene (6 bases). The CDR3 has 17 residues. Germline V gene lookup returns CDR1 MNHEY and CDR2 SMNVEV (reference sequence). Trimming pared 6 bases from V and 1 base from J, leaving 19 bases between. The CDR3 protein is CASSLRGGRGAKNIQYF. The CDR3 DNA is TGTGCCAGCAGCTTGCGTGGGGGTAGGGGGGCCAAAAACATTCAGTACTTC.

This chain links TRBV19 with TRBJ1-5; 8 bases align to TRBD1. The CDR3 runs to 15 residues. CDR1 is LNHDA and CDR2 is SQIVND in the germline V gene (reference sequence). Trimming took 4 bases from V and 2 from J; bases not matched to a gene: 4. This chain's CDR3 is CASSKKGQGNQPQHF. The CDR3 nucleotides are TGTGCCAGTAGTAAGAAGGGACAGGGCAATCAGCCCCAGCATTTT. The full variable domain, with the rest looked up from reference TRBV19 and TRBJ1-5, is DGGITQSPKYLFRKEGQNVTLSCEQNLNHDAMYWYRQDPGQGLRLIYYSQIVNDFQKGDIAEGYSVSREKKESFPLTVTSAQKNPTAFYLCASSKKGQGNQPQHFGDGTRLSIL.

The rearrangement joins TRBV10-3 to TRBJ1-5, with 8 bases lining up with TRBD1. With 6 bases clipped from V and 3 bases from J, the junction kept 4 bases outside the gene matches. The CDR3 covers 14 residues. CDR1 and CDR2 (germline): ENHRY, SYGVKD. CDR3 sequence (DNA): TGTGCCATCAGCAGGACAGGGCCCAATCAGCCCCAGCATTTT. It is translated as CAISRTGPNQPQHF.

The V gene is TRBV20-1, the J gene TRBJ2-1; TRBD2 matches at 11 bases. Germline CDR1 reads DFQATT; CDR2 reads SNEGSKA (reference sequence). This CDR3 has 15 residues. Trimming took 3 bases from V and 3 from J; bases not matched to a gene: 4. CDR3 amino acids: CSASPTSGVYNEQFF. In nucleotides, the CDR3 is TGCAGTGCTAGTCCGACTAGCGGGGTCTACAATGAGCAGTTCTTC.

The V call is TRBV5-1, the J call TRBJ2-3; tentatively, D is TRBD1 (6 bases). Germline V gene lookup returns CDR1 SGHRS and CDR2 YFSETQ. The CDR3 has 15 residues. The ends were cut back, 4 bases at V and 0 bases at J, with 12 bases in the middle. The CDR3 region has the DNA TGCGCCAGCAGCCTTCAACAGGGAAGCACAGATACGCAGTATTTT. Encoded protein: CASSLQQGSTDTQYF. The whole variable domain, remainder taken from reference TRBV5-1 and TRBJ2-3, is KAGVTQTPRYLIKTRGQQVTLSCSPISGHRSVSWYQQTPGQGLQFLFEYFSETQRNKGNFPGRFSGRQFSNSRSEMNVSTLELGDSALYLCASSLQQGSTDTQYFGPGTRLTVL.

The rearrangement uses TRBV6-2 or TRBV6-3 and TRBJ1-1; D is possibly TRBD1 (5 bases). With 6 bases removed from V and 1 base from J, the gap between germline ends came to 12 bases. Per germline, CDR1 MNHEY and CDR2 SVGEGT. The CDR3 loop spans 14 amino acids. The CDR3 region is CASSRPTENTEAFF. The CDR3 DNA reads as TGTGCCAGCAGCCGACCGACAGAGAACACTGAAGCTTTCTTT.

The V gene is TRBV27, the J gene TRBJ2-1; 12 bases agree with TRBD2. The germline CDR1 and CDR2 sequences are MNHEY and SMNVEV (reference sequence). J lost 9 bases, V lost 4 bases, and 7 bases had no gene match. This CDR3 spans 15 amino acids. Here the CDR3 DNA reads TGTGCCAGCAGTTCCTCTAGCGGGAGGGGGATTGAGCAGTTCTTC. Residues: CASSSSSGRGIEQFF.

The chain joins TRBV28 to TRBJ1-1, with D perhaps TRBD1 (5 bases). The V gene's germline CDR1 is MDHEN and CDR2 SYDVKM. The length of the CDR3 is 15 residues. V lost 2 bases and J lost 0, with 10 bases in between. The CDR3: CASSLGGGVNTEAFF. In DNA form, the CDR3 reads TGTGCCAGCAGTTTAGGGGGAGGAGTGAACACTGAAGCTTTCTTT.

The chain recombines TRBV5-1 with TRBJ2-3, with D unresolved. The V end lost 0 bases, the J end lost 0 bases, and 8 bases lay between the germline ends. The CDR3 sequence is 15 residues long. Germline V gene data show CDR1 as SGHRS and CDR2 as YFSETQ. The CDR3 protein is CASSLAYSSTDTQYF. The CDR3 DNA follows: TGCGCCAGCAGCTTGGCGTATTCGAGCACAGATACGCAGTATTTT.

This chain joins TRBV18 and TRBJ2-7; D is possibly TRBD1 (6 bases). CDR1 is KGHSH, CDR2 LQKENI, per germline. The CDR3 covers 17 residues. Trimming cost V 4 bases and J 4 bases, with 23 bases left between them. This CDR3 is CASSQGTLSPPLYEQYF. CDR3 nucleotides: TGTGCCAGCTCACAGGGGACACTTTCTCCCCCGCTTTACGAGCAGTACTTC.

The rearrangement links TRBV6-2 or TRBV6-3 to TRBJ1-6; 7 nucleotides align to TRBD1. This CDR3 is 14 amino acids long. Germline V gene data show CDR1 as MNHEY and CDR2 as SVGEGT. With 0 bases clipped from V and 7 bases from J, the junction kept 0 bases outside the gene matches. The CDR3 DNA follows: TGTGCCAGCAGTTACTCGACAGGGAATTCACCCCTCCACTTT. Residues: CASSYSTGNSPLHF.

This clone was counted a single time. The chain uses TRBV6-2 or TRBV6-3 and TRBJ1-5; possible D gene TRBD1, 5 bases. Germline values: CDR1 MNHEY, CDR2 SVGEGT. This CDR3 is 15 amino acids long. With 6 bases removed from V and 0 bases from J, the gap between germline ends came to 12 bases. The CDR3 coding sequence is TGTGCCAGCAGCGATCCCCAGGGTAGCAATCAGCCCCAGCATTTT. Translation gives CASSDPQGSNQPQHF.

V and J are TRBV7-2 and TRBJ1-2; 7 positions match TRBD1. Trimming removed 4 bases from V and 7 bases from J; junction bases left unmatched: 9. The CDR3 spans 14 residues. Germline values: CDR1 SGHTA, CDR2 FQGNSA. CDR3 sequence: CASSSNTGDSGYTF. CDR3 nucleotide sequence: TGTGCCAGCAGCTCCAATACAGGGGACAGTGGCTACACCTTC.

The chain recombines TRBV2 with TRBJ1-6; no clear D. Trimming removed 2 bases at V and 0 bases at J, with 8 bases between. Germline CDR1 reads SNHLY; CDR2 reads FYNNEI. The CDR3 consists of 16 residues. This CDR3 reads CASSESRSSYNSPLHF. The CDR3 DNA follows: TGTGCCAGCAGTGAATCCCGGAGCTCCTATAATTCACCCCTCCACTTT.

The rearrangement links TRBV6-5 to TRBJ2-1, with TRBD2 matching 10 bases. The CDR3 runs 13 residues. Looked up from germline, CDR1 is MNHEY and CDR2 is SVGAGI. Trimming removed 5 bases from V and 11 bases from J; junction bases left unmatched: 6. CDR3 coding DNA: TGTGCCAGCAGTCCTCTAGCGGGAGTCAAGCAGTTCTTC. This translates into CASSPLAGVKQFF.

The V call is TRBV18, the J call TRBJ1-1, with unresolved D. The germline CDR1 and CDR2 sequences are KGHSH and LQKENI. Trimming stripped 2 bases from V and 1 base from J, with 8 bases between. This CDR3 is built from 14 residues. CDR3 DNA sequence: TGTGCCAGCTCACCATCACAGAGGAACACTGAAGCTTTCTTT. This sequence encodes CASSPSQRNTEAFF. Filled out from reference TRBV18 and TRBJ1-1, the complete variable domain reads NAGVMQNPRHLVRRRGQEARLRCSPMKGHSHVYWYRQLPEEGLKFMVYLQKENIIDESGMPKERFSAEFPKEGPSILRIQQVVRGDSAAYFCASSPSQRNTEAFFGQGTRLTVV.

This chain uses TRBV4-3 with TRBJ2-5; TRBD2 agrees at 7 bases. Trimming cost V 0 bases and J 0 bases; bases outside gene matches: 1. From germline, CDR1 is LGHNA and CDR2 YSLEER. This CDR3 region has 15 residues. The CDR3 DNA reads TGCGCCAGCAGCCAAGAGGGAGGGGACCAAGAGACCCAGTACTTC. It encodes CASSQEGGDQETQYF.

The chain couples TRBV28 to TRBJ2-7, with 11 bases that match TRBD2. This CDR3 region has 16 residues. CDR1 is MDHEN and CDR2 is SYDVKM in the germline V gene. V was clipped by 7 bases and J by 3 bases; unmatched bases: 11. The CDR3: CASKKGDTSGSYEQYF. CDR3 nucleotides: TGTGCCAGCAAAAAGGGGGACACTAGCGGGAGCTACGAGCAGTACTTC.